The rows below give T cell receptor beta chains drawn from one sample of a study of human T cells and chemical hapten exposure. Each CDR3 protein gets one entry after TCRdb re-called the RACE reads with MiXCR. The sample lists around 250,000 distinct CDR3 sequences; approximately 8.4% were seen once. The starting material was whole blood, obtained in connection with sensitization to the hapten diphenylcyclopropenone (DPC). The receptor source for this set is a woman aged 40 to 49 with alopecia areata. Some clones in this sample may be carry-over from other donors' samples. The CDR3 runs from the conserved cysteine through the conserved F or W. Fields, in order: CDR3 DNA, CDR3 protein, V gene, clone size, D gene, J gene, CDR3 length. A D gene is named only where the DNA matches it firmly. Clone size, where shown, is once, few, many, or a class for clones that have expanded.

CDR3nt: TGTGCCAGCAGTCCAGCGCCGGGACTAGCGGGACCTGCCACAGATACGCAGTATTTT
CDR3aa: CASSPAPGLAGPATDTQYF
v_gene: TRBV28
abundance: -
d_gene: TRBD2
j_gene: TRBJ2-3
len: 19

CDR3nt: TGTGCCAGCAGCTTAAGTTCAGGGGGCTCCTACAATGAGCAGTTCTTC
CDR3aa: CASSLSSGGSYNEQFF
v_gene: TRBV7-3
abundance: -
d_gene: TRBD1
j_gene: TRBJ2-1
len: 16

CDR3nt: TGCGCCAGCAGCCGCACTGGACAGGGGCTCGGGCTAGGAAACACCATATATTTT
CDR3aa: CASSRTGQGLGLGNTIYF
v_gene: TRBV4-1
abundance: few
d_gene: TRBD1
j_gene: TRBJ1-3
len: 18

CDR3nt: TGTGCCAGCAGTTATCAATGGGGCACCGGGGAGCTGTTTTTT
CDR3aa: CASSYQWGTGELFF
v_gene: TRBV12-3/TRBV12-4
abundance: few
d_gene: -
j_gene: TRBJ2-2
len: 14

CDR3nt: TGTGCCAGCAGATTTGGGACTAGCGGGAGTATATATGAGCAGTTCTTC
CDR3aa: CASRFGTSGSIYEQFF
v_gene: TRBV7-2
abundance: few
d_gene: TRBD2
j_gene: TRBJ2-1
len: 16

CDR3nt: TGTGCCACCGGGGTTCTCCAAGAGACCCAGTACTTC
CDR3aa: CATGVLQETQYF
v_gene: TRBV10-3
abundance: few
d_gene: -
j_gene: TRBJ2-5
len: 12

CDR3nt: TGTGCCAGCACAATTGGGGGGACGCCCTACGAGCAGTACTTC
CDR3aa: CASTIGGTPYEQYF
v_gene: TRBV28
abundance: -
d_gene: -
j_gene: TRBJ2-7
len: 14

CDR3nt: TGTGCCAGCAGTCCTAGCTCCTACAATGAGCAGTTCTTC
CDR3aa: CASSPSSYNEQFF
v_gene: TRBV6-6
abundance: -
d_gene: -
j_gene: TRBJ2-1
len: 13

CDR3nt: TGTGCCAGCAGACCGGGGATAGGAGAGACCCAGTACTTC
CDR3aa: CASRPGIGETQYF
v_gene: TRBV6-6
abundance: few
d_gene: -
j_gene: TRBJ2-5
len: 13

CDR3nt: TGTGCCAGCAGCTTATGGGTGGGGGATGAGCAGTTCTTC
CDR3aa: CASSLWVGDEQFF
v_gene: TRBV7-2
abundance: few
d_gene: -
j_gene: TRBJ2-1
len: 13

CDR3nt: TGTGCCAGCAGGCTAGCGGGAGCCACCTACGAGCAGTACTTC
CDR3aa: CASRLAGATYEQYF
v_gene: TRBV6-1
abundance: few
d_gene: TRBD2
j_gene: TRBJ2-7
len: 14

CDR3nt: TGTGCCAGCAGCGTAGCTACTGGGGGGAGCTCCTACAATGAGCAGTTCTTC
CDR3aa: CASSVATGGSSYNEQFF
v_gene: TRBV9
abundance: few
d_gene: -
j_gene: TRBJ2-1
len: 17

CDR3nt: TGTGCCAGCAGTTACTCATGGGACAAAAATCAGCCCCAGCATTTT
CDR3aa: CASSYSWDKNQPQHF
v_gene: TRBV6-5
abundance: few
d_gene: -
j_gene: TRBJ1-5
len: 15

CDR3nt: TGTGCCAGCAGAGGCCCCGGATCAAGCTCCTACGAGCAGTACTTC
CDR3aa: CASRGPGSSSYEQYF
v_gene: TRBV28
abundance: -
d_gene: -
j_gene: TRBJ2-7
len: 15

CDR3nt: TGCAGCGTGTTACGTTCTTGGGAGCAGTACTTC
CDR3aa: CSVLRSWEQYF
v_gene: TRBV29-1
abundance: -
d_gene: -
j_gene: TRBJ2-7
len: 11

CDR3nt: TGCAGTGCCCGACCCGTTGTAGGGGGTGACGAGCAGTACTTC
CDR3aa: CSARPVVGGDEQYF
v_gene: TRBV20-1
abundance: -
d_gene: -
j_gene: TRBJ2-7
len: 14

CDR3nt: TGTGCCAGCAGTCGTTGGACTAACACCCTCCCCTACGAGCAGTACTTC
CDR3aa: CASSRWTNTLPYEQYF
v_gene: TRBV6-5
abundance: few
d_gene: -
j_gene: TRBJ2-7
len: 16

CDR3nt: TGTGCCAGCAGCTTAGGGACAGGGGGAAACACTGAAGCTTTCTTT
CDR3aa: CASSLGTGGNTEAFF
v_gene: TRBV7-9
abundance: many
d_gene: TRBD1
j_gene: TRBJ1-1
len: 15

CDR3nt: TGCAGTGCTAGAGACCCTTTTGCCCAAGGGGAACATGAGCAGTTCTTC
CDR3aa: CSARDPFAQGEHEQFF
v_gene: TRBV20-1
abundance: few
d_gene: -
j_gene: TRBJ2-1
len: 16

CDR3nt: TGTGCCAGCAGCGCCCCGATCTCCTACGAGCAGTACTTC
CDR3aa: CASSAPISYEQYF
v_gene: TRBV6-2/TRBV6-3
abundance: few
d_gene: -
j_gene: TRBJ2-7
len: 13

CDR3nt: TGCGCCAGCAGCCAAGAGTGGGGGCCCTACGAGCAGTACTTC
CDR3aa: CASSQEWGPYEQYF
v_gene: TRBV4-3
abundance: -
d_gene: -
j_gene: TRBJ2-7
len: 14

CDR3nt: TGTGCCAGCAGCCCTCAGTCCGGGGATCTTGAGCAGTTCTTC
CDR3aa: CASSPQSGDLEQFF
v_gene: TRBV7-2
abundance: few
d_gene: -
j_gene: TRBJ2-1
len: 14

CDR3nt: TGTGCCAGCAGCTTAGGGGATGCCGGGGAGCTGTTTTTT
CDR3aa: CASSLGDAGELFF
v_gene: TRBV7-3
abundance: many
d_gene: -
j_gene: TRBJ2-2
len: 13

CDR3nt: TGCAGTGCTAGATGGCCTAGCGGGAGGGCCTCAGATACGCAGTATTTT
CDR3aa: CSARWPSGRASDTQYF
v_gene: TRBV20-1
abundance: few
d_gene: TRBD2
j_gene: TRBJ2-3
len: 16

CDR3nt: TGTGCCAGCAGTCCCCGGTTAGCGGGAGTGGGCGAGCAGTACTTC
CDR3aa: CASSPRLAGVGEQYF
v_gene: TRBV28
abundance: few
d_gene: TRBD2
j_gene: TRBJ2-7
len: 15

CDR3nt: TGTGCCAGCGGACAGTTCCAAGAGACCCAGTACTTC
CDR3aa: CASGQFQETQYF
v_gene: TRBV2
abundance: -
d_gene: -
j_gene: TRBJ2-5
len: 12

CDR3nt: TGCGCCAGCAGCCAAGAGGAGCCGGGACTCTACGAGCAGTACTTC
CDR3aa: CASSQEEPGLYEQYF
v_gene: TRBV4-1
abundance: few
d_gene: -
j_gene: TRBJ2-7
len: 15

CDR3nt: TGCGCCAGCAGCTTGGACGGGTACGGAAGCGGCTACACCTTC
CDR3aa: CASSLDGYGSGYTF
v_gene: TRBV5-1
abundance: few
d_gene: -
j_gene: TRBJ1-2
len: 14

CDR3nt: TGTGCCAGCAGTCCAAGGAGGGGGGACAAAAACATTCAGTACTTC
CDR3aa: CASSPRRGDKNIQYF
v_gene: TRBV12-3/TRBV12-4
abundance: -
d_gene: -
j_gene: TRBJ2-4
len: 15

CDR3nt: TGCGCCAGCAGGAGACTAGCGGCAGATACGCAGTATTTT
CDR3aa: CASRRLAADTQYF
v_gene: TRBV5-1
abundance: -
d_gene: TRBD2
j_gene: TRBJ2-3
len: 13

CDR3nt: TGTGCCATCAGTGAGTCGACGGCCCCGAACACCGGGGAGCTGTTTTTT
CDR3aa: CAISESTAPNTGELFF
v_gene: TRBV10-3
abundance: many
d_gene: -
j_gene: TRBJ2-2
len: 16

CDR3nt: TGCGCCAGCCAGAGCGCCGTTAGCACAGATACGCAGTATTTT
CDR3aa: CASQSAVSTDTQYF
v_gene: TRBV5-1
abundance: -
d_gene: -
j_gene: TRBJ2-3
len: 14

CDR3nt: TGTGCCATCAGGTCTTATACCAATACGCAGTATTTT
CDR3aa: CAIRSYTNTQYF
v_gene: TRBV10-3
abundance: -
d_gene: -
j_gene: TRBJ2-3
len: 12

CDR3nt: TGTGCCAGCAGATTCCGGGACGCCCTTTTGACCGGGGAGCTGTTTTTT
CDR3aa: CASRFRDALLTGELFF
v_gene: TRBV12-3/TRBV12-4
abundance: many
d_gene: -
j_gene: TRBJ2-2
len: 16

CDR3nt: TGTGCCAGCAGACTTATCTCAGGGTCTCTCGGGGGCACTGAAGCTTTCTTT
CDR3aa: CASRLISGSLGGTEAFF
v_gene: TRBV28
abundance: few
d_gene: -
j_gene: TRBJ1-1
len: 17

CDR3nt: TGTGCCAGCAGCGTACGACTAGTGGATGGCAATGAGCAGTTCTTC
CDR3aa: CASSVRLVDGNEQFF
v_gene: TRBV9
abundance: many
d_gene: -
j_gene: TRBJ2-1
len: 15

CDR3nt: TGTGCCAGCAGCGTCGGGACAGTTGCGAATCAGCCCCAGCATTTT
CDR3aa: CASSVGTVANQPQHF
v_gene: TRBV9
abundance: many
d_gene: TRBD1
j_gene: TRBJ1-5
len: 15

CDR3nt: TGTGCCACCAGTGATCCCCGACAGGGGGACCACAATGAGCAGTTCTTC
CDR3aa: CATSDPRQGDHNEQFF
v_gene: TRBV24-1
abundance: -
d_gene: TRBD1
j_gene: TRBJ2-1
len: 16

CDR3nt: TGTGCCACCAGTGAAACTACGGACTCCTACAATGAGCAGTTCTTC
CDR3aa: CATSETTDSYNEQFF
v_gene: TRBV24-1
abundance: -
d_gene: -
j_gene: TRBJ2-1
len: 15

CDR3nt: TGCAGTGCTAGAGATGGGGGGACTACCTCCTACGAGCAGTACTTC
CDR3aa: CSARDGGTTSYEQYF
v_gene: TRBV20-1
abundance: many
d_gene: TRBD2
j_gene: TRBJ2-7
len: 15

CDR3nt: TGTGCCAGCAGTGAAGGCGGGGACAGCGAGCAGTACTTC
CDR3aa: CASSEGGDSEQYF
v_gene: TRBV6-1
abundance: -
d_gene: -
j_gene: TRBJ2-7
len: 13

CDR3nt: TGTGCCAGCAGTCGAGTCACCAACACCGGGGAGCTGTTTTTT
CDR3aa: CASSRVTNTGELFF
v_gene: TRBV6-2/TRBV6-3
abundance: few
d_gene: -
j_gene: TRBJ2-2
len: 14

CDR3nt: TGTGCCAGCAGCCCGGGACTTATCACAGATACGCAGTATTTT
CDR3aa: CASSPGLITDTQYF
v_gene: TRBV3-1
abundance: few
d_gene: -
j_gene: TRBJ2-3
len: 14

CDR3nt: TGTGCCAGCAGACCACTCATACCGGGACCTCGATCCGATGAGCAGTTCTTC
CDR3aa: CASRPLIPGPRSDEQFF
v_gene: TRBV12-3/TRBV12-4
abundance: -
d_gene: -
j_gene: TRBJ2-1
len: 17

CDR3nt: TGTGCCAGCAGCGTAGGGGGACTAGGAATCACCGGGGAGCTGTTTTTT
CDR3aa: CASSVGGLGITGELFF
v_gene: TRBV9
abundance: few
d_gene: TRBD2
j_gene: TRBJ2-2
len: 16

CDR3nt: TGTGCCAGCAGCTCGGGACTCCTCGGGGACTGGGATCACAATGAGCAGTTCTTC
CDR3aa: CASSSGLLGDWDHNEQFF
v_gene: TRBV7-9
abundance: many
d_gene: -
j_gene: TRBJ2-1
len: 18

CDR3nt: TGTGCCAGCTCAGCCCGACAGGGCCCGTCCGAAAAACTGTTTTTT
CDR3aa: CASSARQGPSEKLFF
v_gene: TRBV18
abundance: many
d_gene: TRBD1
j_gene: TRBJ1-4
len: 15

CDR3nt: TGTGCCAGCAGCCCTAGACAGACCAATGAGCAGTTCTTC
CDR3aa: CASSPRQTNEQFF
v_gene: TRBV11-2
abundance: few
d_gene: -
j_gene: TRBJ2-1
len: 13

CDR3nt: TGTGCCAGCAGCTCAGTCACGGGACAGGGTACCCCACAACAAGAGACCCAGTACTTC
CDR3aa: CASSSVTGQGTPQQETQYF
v_gene: TRBV7-9
abundance: many
d_gene: TRBD1
j_gene: TRBJ2-5
len: 19

CDR3nt: TGTGCCAGCAGCTTGGGATGGGACAGGGGAACAAATCAGCCCCAGCATTTT
CDR3aa: CASSLGWDRGTNQPQHF
v_gene: TRBV5-5
abundance: -
d_gene: TRBD1
j_gene: TRBJ1-5
len: 17